A single sample is the source of the 16 T cell receptor beta chains below, sequenced in a study of PD-1 blockade in mismatch repair-deficient tumors. Assay: immunoSEQ multiplex PCR; the TCRdb copy retains only in-frame clones and omits some. This repertoire shows some 85,000 clones, 70% to 90% found once; its top ten account for roughly 5.5%. The sequences come from peripheral blood, collected 44 weeks after starting pembrolizumab. The receptor source for this set is an adult with mismatch repair-deficient cancer.

V usage is TRBV6-1 and J usage is TRBJ1-2; unclear D gene. Germline values: CDR1 MNHNS, CDR2 SASEGT. CDR3 length: 12 residues. With 1 base removed from V and 13 bases from J, the gap between germline ends came to 13 bases. The CDR3 coding sequence is TGTGCCAGCAGTGAAGGCTCAGCGGTGTTCACCTTC. Translation gives CASSEGSAVFTF.

This sequence joins TRBV19 and TRBJ2-7; TRBD2 agrees at 8 bases. CDR1 is LNHDA, CDR2 SQIVND, per germline (reference sequence). CDR3 length: 15 residues. The V and J ends lost 3 bases and 2 bases, in that order; junction bases with no gene match: 6. The CDR3 here is CASSIISGNPYEQYF. The CDR3 coding sequence is TGTGCCAGTAGTATTATTAGCGGGAACCCCTACGAGCAGTACTTC.

V is TRBV15 and J is TRBJ1-5, with a weak D call TRBD1 (5 bases). Trimming took off 1 base at V and 7 bases at J, with 14 bases between the two ends. The CDR3 loop spans 15 amino acids. Germline-derived CDR1 and CDR2 are LNHNV and YYDKDF (reference sequence). CDR3 residues: CATSRVSGLGQPQHF. DNA for the CDR3: TGTGCCACCAGCAGAGTGTCGGGACTTGGGCAGCCCCAGCATTTT.

This clone has a handful of counts. The J gene is TRBJ2-3, the V gene TRBV27; 11 bases are a match to TRBD2. V lost 5 bases and J lost 5; bases outside the gene matches: 15. This CDR3 spans 18 amino acids. Germline lookup yields CDR1 MNHEY and CDR2 SMNVEV (reference sequence). The CDR3 protein is CASSPGLAGTRAEDTQYF. The DNA for the CDR3 is TGTGCCAGCAGTCCAGGACTAGCGGGCACCCGCGCGGAAGATACGCAGTATTTT.

This clone was seen just once. J is TRBJ2-2 and V is TRBV9, with TRBD2 matching 11 bases. The J segment lost 0 bases and the V segment lost 3 bases, leaving 10 bases of the junction unmatched. Germline-derived CDR1 and CDR2 are SGDLS and YYNGEE. This CDR3 contains 19 residues. CDR3 region: CASSDRLTSGTANTGELFF. The CDR3 DNA sequence: TGTGCCAGCAGCGACCGACTGACTAGCGGGACCGCGAACACCGGGGAGCTGTTTTTT. The whole variable domain, filled in from reference TRBV9 and TRBJ2-2, reads DSGVTQTPKHLITATGQRVTLRCSPRSGDLSVYWYQQSLDQGLQFLIQYYNGEERAKGNILERFSAQQFPDLHSELNLSSLELGDSALYFCASSDRLTSGTANTGELFFGEGSRLTVL.

The CDR3: CSLYGITGKETQYF. The CDR3 DNA is TGCAGCTTATACGGGATTACAGGGAAAGAGACCCAGTACTTC. The rearrangement joins TRBV29-1 to TRBJ2-5; possible D gene TRBD1, 6 bases. Trimming took 8 bases from V and 3 from J, leaving 19 bases between them. This CDR3 has 14 residues. Germline V CDR1 and CDR2: SQVTM, ANQGSEA.

The rearrangement links TRBV7-3 to TRBJ2-1; tentative D call: TRBD1 (5 bases). The CDR3 length is 13 residues. Between the trimmed V and J ends, which lost 1 base and 6 bases, there was a span of 7 bases. Germline CDR1 is SGHTA and CDR2 is FQGTGA. CDR3 amino acids: CASSLIQGNEQFF. For the CDR3, the DNA is TGTGCCAGCAGCTTAATTCAGGGCAATGAGCAGTTCTTC.

This chain uses TRBV4-2 with TRBJ2-1; 7 bases are shared with TRBD2. CDR3 size: 15 residues. From germline, CDR1 is LGHNA and CDR2 YNFKEQ. With V trimmed by 3 bases and J by 7 bases, 9 bases remained unmatched. CDR3 in amino acids: CASSQAGEGLNEQFF. CDR3 bases: TGTGCCAGCAGCCAGGCGGGAGAGGGTTTAAATGAGCAGTTCTTC.

This chain joins TRBV7-2 and TRBJ1-5; perhaps TRBD1 as D (5 bases). V was shortened by 2 bases and J by 5 bases, with 16 bases between the two germline ends. This CDR3 spans 16 amino acids. Germline V gene data show CDR1 as SGHTA and CDR2 as FQGNSA. CDR3 bases: TGTGCCAGCAGCTTAAATGGGGCGCATTCTTATCAGCCCCAGCATTTT. It is translated as CASSLNGAHSYQPQHF.

The V gene is TRBV7-9, the J gene TRBJ1-4; D perhaps matches TRBD1 (5 bases). Trimming stripped 4 bases from V and 8 bases from J, with 14 bases between. The CDR3 spans 14 residues. CDR1 SEHNR and CDR2 FQNEAQ come from the germline V gene (reference sequence). The CDR3 protein is CASSWDGRGEKLFF. The CDR3 nucleotides read TGTGCCAGCAGCTGGGACGGCCGAGGGGAAAAACTGTTTTTT.

This clone has just a few counts. The rearrangement uses TRBV2 and TRBJ1-2, with D possibly being TRBD1 (5 bases). V lost 4 bases and J lost 0, with 9 bases in between. Germline-derived CDR1 and CDR2 are SNHLY and FYNNEI. The CDR3 is 14 residues long. The CDR3 DNA reads as TGTGCCAGCAGTGTGACAGAGCCTAACTATGGCTACACCTTC. Translating it yields CASSVTEPNYGYTF.

This sequence joins TRBV5-1 and TRBJ1-1, with TRBD1 matching 7 bases. V lost 3 bases and J lost 1; bases outside the gene matches: 3. This CDR3 contains 14 residues. CDR1 is SGHRS and CDR2 is YFSETQ in the germline V gene. CDR3 DNA: TGCGCCAGCAGCTGGGGACAGTCGAACACTGAAGCTTTCTTT. Its translation is CASSWGQSNTEAFF.

The chain is built from TRBV5-1 and TRBJ2-1; TRBD2 aligns across 7 bases. With V trimmed by 3 bases and J by 7 bases, 7 bases remained unmatched. CDR3 size: 14 residues. Germline V gene data show CDR1 as SGHRS and CDR2 as YFSETQ. The CDR3 DNA reads TGCGCCAGCAGCTACCGGGACTATGAAAATGAGCAGTTCTTC. Its translation is CASSYRDYENEQFF.

As DNA, the CDR3 is TGCAGCGCCGGGGGCGGCTCCTACGAGCAGTACTTC. Its protein product is CSAGGGSYEQYF. The chain couples TRBV29-1 to TRBJ2-7; tentatively, D is TRBD1 or TRBD2 (6 bases each). V lost 7 bases, J lost 0 bases, and 10 bases lay in between. This CDR3 region has 12 residues. The germline gives CDR1 SQVTM, CDR2 ANQGSEA.

This clone was seen once. The junction does not match germline at one end; this may be a read error. The CDR3 sequence: CSVASTGGSEPFF. For the CDR3, the DNA is TGCAGCGTCGCATCCACAGGGGGCTCCGAGCCGTTCTTC. V usage is TRBV29-1 and J usage is TRBJ2-1, with 9 bases identical to TRBD1. Per germline, CDR1 SQVTM and CDR2 ANQGSEA. The CDR3 runs 13 residues.

This clone was found a few times. This rearrangement joins TRBV29-1 to TRBJ1-2, with 7 bases fitting TRBD1. Trimming removed 8 bases from V and 6 bases from J; junction bases left unmatched: 9. CDR3 length equals 12 residues. The V gene's germline CDR1 is SQVTM and CDR2 ANQGSEA. The DNA for the CDR3 is TGCAGCTCGTGGGAGGGGGCGGATGGCTACACCTTC. Protein sequence: CSSWEGADGYTF.